This TCR beta chain originates from a study of CD8 T cells in ankylosing spondylitis. Study-wide points: Reactive arthritis synovial fluid and blood previously showed some of these motif variants. From matched ankylosing spondylitis synovial fluid, disease-linked clones were reportedly recovered at significantly enriched levels. A motif of seven or eight highly homologous TCR beta variants was seen as apparently characteristic of ankylosing spondylitis blood.

Trimming shortened V by 0 bases and J by 1 base, and 10 bases separated the two germline ends. The CDR3 length is 15 residues. From germline, CDR1 is SGDLS and CDR2 YYNGEE. In this sample, this clonotype turned up a few times. Its specificity is unknown. As the method for making TCR beta libraries, quantitative 5'-RACE with molecular barcodes was used. TCRdb independently ran MiXCR on the 5' RACE reads; one entry per CDR3 protein. The sample includes 300,000 to 400,000 distinct CDR3 sequences, about 14% of them seen just once. Sequenced sample: blood, either unsorted or a sorted T cell fraction (not recorded which). This clonotype was obtained from a male donor with ankylosing spondylitis or in good health (not recorded which). The chain carries TRBV9 and TRBJ1-1; D unresolved. Here the CDR3 reads CASSVEAQGNTEAFF. The CDR3 nucleotides read TGTGCCAGCAGCGTAGAGGCCCAAGGGAACACTGAAGCTTTCTTT.